This T cell receptor beta chain was found in a study of T-cell memory formation after mild COVID-19. The authors produced TCR alpha and TCR beta cDNA libraries with sample barcodes and UMIs by 5'RACE using constant-segment primers. TCRdb re-analysed the 5' RACE reads in MiXCR, keeping a single row per CDR3 protein. The sample lists about 270,000 distinct CDR3 sequences, about 16% occurring once. The table lists this clonotype with many counts. The antigen is unknown. Germline V gives CDR1 MGHRA, CDR2 YSYEKL. V was pared by 5 bases and J by 4 bases, with 7 bases between. This CDR3 spans 12 amino acids. Points from the study as a whole: Second-wave clones that peaked on day 37 lacked confirmed SARS-CoV-2 specificity.

Material: PBMCs or a T cell subset sorted from them (not recorded which). This clonotype was sampled from a man in his late teens or twenties who had mild COVID-19 (a few samples of this study predate the infection). Cell type and time point are not known. This chain uses TRBV4-1 with TRBJ2-3; D perhaps matches TRBD2 (5 bases). The CDR3 sequence: CASSGSPDTQYF. The CDR3, as DNA: TGCGCCAGCAGCGGGAGTCCAGATACGCAGTATTTT.